This T cell receptor beta chain derives from a study of CD8+CD57+ T cells in acquired aplastic anemia. Looking at the study overall: Across the sorted CD4+ and CD8+ cells, DNA amounts averaged around 3.2 ug.

For sequencing, patients were chosen who had shown expansion of CD8+CD57+ cells by flow cytometry. Untreated patients provided the blood samples, with no therapy given before sampling. 8 amino acids form the CDR3, both terminal residues included. CDR1 is LNHDA and CDR2 is SQIVND in the germline V gene (reference sequence). Worth noting for this clonotype: As yet, its antigen is unknown. The CDR3 ends on some other residue instead of the conserved phenylalanine or tryptophan, so this is likely a read error. Because the CDR3's place on the DNA is in doubt, the DNA is left out and the CDR3 is given as listed by TCRdb.

Study-wide points: There were about 27 CD8+ CDR3 sequences that occurred in both patients and controls.

Using genomic DNA as the template, TCR beta VDJ and CDR3 profiling was carried out. TCRdb re-called the reads with MiXCR, one entry per CDR3 protein. Among about 160,000 distinct CDR3 sequences listed, around 50% were seen once. The sequence derives from a human donor with aplastic anemia. Sequencing was done on a sample of sorted CD4+, CD8+, or CD8+CD57+ T cells (not recorded which) from PBMCs. V and J are TRBV19 and TRBJ2-5; no DNA check was done on the table's D call, TRBD2. This CDR3 is CASSILAG.